Below, 4 T cell receptor beta chains from the same sample are listed, as sequenced in a study of regulatory T cells in long-lasting Graves disease. Specified time point: newly diagnosed GD, antithyroid drugs for less than 3 months. The TCR library was prepared using RNA isolated from PBMCs. Building the TCR beta libraries relied on iRepertoire HTBI primers, and CDR3 regions underwent Arm-PCR. TCRdb redid the calling of the multiplex PCR reads with MiXCR, one entry per CDR3 protein. In the table there are fewer than 450,000 distinct CDR3 sequences, 15% of which are singletons. These data were also reused for a study on T cells in Graves' hyperthyroidism and ophthalmopathy.

Sequenced material: peripheral blood mononuclear cells (PBMCs), taken at new diagnosis, from a patient treated with antithyroid drugs. Source of these receptors: a woman aged 40-49 years with Graves disease.

The J gene is TRBJ1-3, the V gene TRBV12-3 or TRBV12-4; possible D gene TRBD1, 5 bases. CDR3 length: 15 amino acids. Trimming shortened V by 4 bases and J by 2 bases, and 12 bases separated the two germline ends. The CDR3 protein is CASSSSGGPGNTIYF. CDR3 bases: TGTGCCAGCAGTTCCTCGGGGGGACCTGGAAACACCATATATTTT.

This clonotype was seen repeatedly, ten times or more. This chain connects TRBV2 to TRBJ1-1; 7 bases align to TRBD1. Germline V CDR1 and CDR2: SNHLY, FYNNEI. V gave up 5 bases and J gave up 6 bases; unmatched junction bases: 12. This CDR3 is built from 15 residues. As DNA, the CDR3 is TGTGCCAGCAGTCCAGAGGAGGACAGGACGGCTGAAGCTTTCTTT. Amino acids: CASSPEEDRTAEAFF.

The gene calls are TRBV7-2 and TRBJ1-2, with D perhaps matching TRBD1 (6 bases). Germline assignment: CDR1 SGHTA and CDR2 FQGNSA. The CDR3 runs 15 residues. Deletions cut 5 bases from V and 6 bases from J, with 19 bases between. CDR3 DNA: TGTGCCAGCAGCCCCATGTCGGAGGGGGGTCATGGCTACACCTTC. Translated, it gives CASSPMSEGGHGYTF.

The chain has TRBV5-5 and TRBJ1-1; possibly TRBD1 for D (5 bases). Germline CDR1 and CDR2: SGHKS and YYEKEE (reference sequence). The CDR3 covers 13 residues. Trimming left V 6 bases short and J 4 bases short, with 13 bases between. CDR3: CASTFTGATEAFF. The CDR3 DNA reads as TGTGCCAGCACCTTCACCGGGGCCACTGAAGCTTTCTTT.